One and the same sample provided the 28 T cell receptor beta chains below, sequenced in a study of blood T cell repertoires in COVID-19. Profiling relied on immunoSEQ multiplex PCR, and the TCRdb table lists in-frame clones only, not all of them. The profile shows fewer than 250,000 clones, almost 90% of them singletons. Sample: peripheral blood. These receptors were obtained from a woman aged 60-75 years with acute or convalescent COVID-19.

The V gene is TRBV28, the J gene TRBJ2-7, with 11 bases identical to TRBD1. The CDR3 has 14 residues. CDR1 MDHEN and CDR2 SYDVKM come from the germline V gene. V lost 5 bases, J lost 6 bases, and 6 bases stayed unmatched. The DNA for the CDR3 is TGTGCCAGCAGTCTGGACAGGGGGCGCCTCGAGCAGTACTTC. It encodes CASSLDRGRLEQYF.

On this clone itself: In the same sample, other DNA sequences code for this CDR3. This chain links TRBV18 with TRBJ1-1; TRBD1 agrees at 9 bases. CDR3 length: 14 amino acids. With 3 bases clipped from V and 5 bases from J, the junction kept 4 bases outside the gene matches. Germline lookup yields CDR1 KGHSH and CDR2 LQKENI. The CDR3: CASSPGQGRTEAFF. Written as DNA, the CDR3 is TGTGCCAGCTCACCTGGACAGGGGCGAACTGAAGCTTTCTTT.

The chain links TRBV2 to TRBJ2-2; TRBD2 matches at 10 bases. The V gene's germline CDR1 is SNHLY and CDR2 FYNNEI. The CDR3 sequence is 16 residues long. Trimming cost V 6 bases and J 5 bases; bases outside gene matches: 9. The CDR3 DNA reads as TGTGCCAGCAGGAAAACTAGCGGGAAAGGTACCGGGGAGCTGTTTTTT. It is translated as CASRKTSGKGTGELFF.

V is TRBV7-2 and J is TRBJ1-1, with 8 bases aligning to TRBD1. CDR1 and CDR2 from the germline V gene are SGHTA and FQGNSA. CDR3 size: 16 residues. V dropped 5 bases and J dropped 1; count of bases not matched to a gene: 9. The CDR3 DNA sequence: TGTGCCAGCAGCCACGAAATCGGACAGGGGAACACTGAAGCTTTCTTT. Translation gives CASSHEIGQGNTEAFF.

V is TRBV28 and J is TRBJ2-5; 8 bases are shared with TRBD2. Unmatched junction bases numbered 8, after V lost 3 bases and J lost 5 bases. CDR1 and CDR2 from the germline V gene are MDHEN and SYDVKM. This CDR3 is 15 amino acids long. The CDR3 coding sequence is TGTGCCAGCAGTTTTCCGACTAGCGCGTTGGAGACCCAGTACTTC. Encoded protein: CASSFPTSALETQYF.

The rearrangement uses TRBV3-1 (or the pseudogene TRBV3-2) and TRBJ2-3; 8 positions agree with TRBD2. V dropped 4 bases and J dropped 2; count of bases not matched to a gene: 8. This CDR3 has 16 amino acids. CDR1 and CDR2 (germline): LGHDT, YNNKEL (reference sequence). The CDR3 loop is CASSPTDSGVTDTQYF. The CDR3, as DNA: TGTGCCAGCAGCCCAACGGATAGCGGGGTCACAGATACGCAGTATTTT.

The CDR3 loop is CASSVEPGGSKYNSPLHF. DNA for the CDR3: TGTGCCAGCAGCGTAGAGCCGGGGGGCTCCAAATATAATTCACCCCTCCACTTT. The chain has TRBV9 and TRBJ1-6; TRBD1 might be the D (6 bases). Per germline, CDR1 SGDLS and CDR2 YYNGEE. V dropped 0 bases and J dropped 4 bases, with 17 bases sitting between them. CDR3 length equals 18 residues.

The chain is built from TRBV11-2 and TRBJ2-5, with 7 bases identical to TRBD2. The CDR3 runs to 14 residues. Looked up from germline, CDR1 is SGHAT and CDR2 is FQNNGV. Trimming at V came to 1 base and at J to 5 bases, leaving 4 bases not matched to a gene. CDR3 protein: CASSLAGGRETQYF. CDR3 coding DNA: TGTGCCAGCAGCTTAGCGGGGGGTCGGGAGACCCAGTACTTC.

The chain joins TRBV28 to TRBJ2-4; possible D gene TRBD1, 6 bases. Germline V gives CDR1 MDHEN, CDR2 SYDVKM. There are 15 residues in the CDR3. V was trimmed by 6 bases and J by 2 bases, leaving 14 bases between them. The CDR3 loop reads CASSDAQGSKNIQYF. The CDR3 DNA reads as TGTGCCAGCAGCGACGCCCAGGGGTCCAAAAACATTCAGTACTTC. The entire variable domain, with the rest obtained from reference TRBV28 and TRBJ2-4, is as follows: DVKVTQSSRYLVKRTGEKVFLECVQDMDHENMFWYRQDPGLGLRLIYFSYDVKMKEKGDIPEGYSVSREKKERFSLILESASTNQTSMYLCASSDAQGSKNIQYFGAGTRLSVL.

This chain links TRBV19 with TRBJ1-1; TRBD1 might be the D (5 bases). This CDR3 has 15 amino acids. Germline assignment: CDR1 LNHDA and CDR2 SQIVND (reference sequence). The V end lost 2 bases, the J end lost 6 bases, and 16 bases lay between the germline ends. This CDR3 reads CASSIQGASKAEAFF. The DNA for the CDR3 is TGTGCCAGTAGTATACAAGGGGCTTCAAAAGCTGAAGCTTTCTTT. The full variable domain, its missing parts supplied by reference TRBV19 and TRBJ1-1, is DGGITQSPKYLFRKEGQNVTLSCEQNLNHDAMYWYRQDPGQGLRLIYYSQIVNDFQKGDIAEGYSVSREKKESFPLTVTSAQKNPTAFYLCASSIQGASKAEAFFGQGTRLTVV.

V gene TRBV10-1 combines with J gene TRBJ2-3; D is perhaps TRBD2 (6 bases). Trimming took 3 bases from V and 0 from J, leaving 7 bases between them. Germline V gene data show CDR1 as WNHNN and CDR2 as SYGVQD (reference sequence). This CDR3 region has 14 residues. CDR3 in DNA: TGCGCCAGCAGTGATGCGGGAAGCACAGATACGCAGTATTTT. Protein product: CASSDAGSTDTQYF.

The chain is built from TRBV30 and TRBJ2-1; no definite D call. The CDR3 totals 12 residues. Germline V gene data show CDR1 as GTSNPN and CDR2 as SVGIG (reference sequence). Trimming cost V 4 bases and J 5 bases, with 9 bases left between them. The CDR3 coding sequence is TGTGCCTGGAATCGGTTGGACAATGAGCAGTTCTTC. Translation: CAWNRLDNEQFF.

This chain joins TRBV6-2 or TRBV6-3 and TRBJ2-2; TRBD2 matches at 13 bases. CDR1 is MNHEY, CDR2 SVGEGT, per germline. Losses at the gene ends were 6 bases for V and 7 bases for J; bases not matched to a gene: 8. CDR3 length: 16 amino acids. The CDR3 spells CASSPTSGGAFGELFF. CDR3 nucleotides: TGTGCCAGCAGCCCTACTAGCGGGGGGGCCTTCGGGGAGCTGTTTTTT.

V gene TRBV7-2 combines with J gene TRBJ1-1, with a possible D match to TRBD1 (5 bases). Between the trimmed V and J ends, which lost 3 bases and 1 base, there was a span of 9 bases. Germline CDR1 and CDR2: SGHTA and FQGNSA. The CDR3 totals 14 residues. The CDR3 DNA follows: TGTGCCAGCAGCTTGAACAGGAGGAACACTGAAGCTTTCTTT. Translation gives CASSLNRRNTEAFF.

In the case of this clone: At one end the junction does not follow the germline gene, possibly because of a read error. V and J are TRBV6-5 and TRBJ2-5; 10 positions match TRBD2. From germline, CDR1 is MNHEY and CDR2 SVGAGI. The CDR3 has 14 residues. CDR3 residues: CASSYWLAGAPLHF. The CDR3 region has the DNA TGTGCCAGCAGTTATTGGCTAGCGGGAGCCCCCCTCCACTTC.

The sample holds a few counts of this clone. The chain has TRBV5-1 and TRBJ1-6, with no clear D. V was clipped by 0 bases and J by 0 bases, with 4 bases between them. CDR1 and CDR2 from the germline V gene are SGHRS and YFSETQ. This CDR3 is built from 15 residues. CDR3 DNA sequence: TGCGCCAGCAGCTTGGTCAGCTCCTATAATTCACCCCTCCACTTT. This sequence encodes CASSLVSSYNSPLHF.

This clone was seen just once. The CDR3 protein is CAWSGTGGDGNTIYF. For the CDR3, the DNA is TGTGCCTGGAGTGGGACAGGGGGCGACGGAAACACCATATATTTT. The rearrangement joins TRBV30 to TRBJ1-3; 11 positions agree with TRBD1. The CDR3 consists of 15 residues. Germline CDR1 GTSNPN, CDR2 SVGIG (reference sequence). V shed 1 base and J 4 bases; nucleotides not matched to a gene: 3. Filled out from reference TRBV30 and TRBJ1-3, the complete variable domain reads SQTIHQWPATLVQPVGSPLSLECTVEGTSNPNLYWYRQAAGRGLQLLFYSVGIGQISSEVPQNLSASRPQDRQFILSSKKLLLSDSGFYLCAWSGTGGDGNTIYFGEGSWLTVV.

Points on this clone: Other DNA sequences of this sample code for an identical CDR3. This chain joins TRBV5-1 and TRBJ2-6; D gene uncertain. Trimming took 0 bases from V and 4 from J, leaving 8 bases between them. CDR1 is SGHRS, CDR2 YFSETQ, per germline. This CDR3 has 15 residues. The CDR3 sequence: CASSLGGPGANVLTF. The CDR3 region has the DNA TGCGCCAGCAGCTTGGGTGGGCCCGGGGCCAACGTCCTGACTTTC.

The chain has TRBV27 and TRBJ1-4; D possibly corresponds to TRBD1 (6 bases). Germline loops: CDR1 MNHEY, CDR2 SMNVEV (reference sequence). V was cut by 6 bases and J by 7 bases, with 18 bases left in between. The CDR3 covers 15 residues. CDR3 region: CASRYTGSVSEKLFF. The CDR3 coding sequence is TGTGCCAGCAGATATACAGGGTCCGTTAGTGAAAAACTGTTTTTT.

The chain couples TRBV27 to TRBJ2-1; D possibly corresponds to TRBD1 (5 bases). The germline V and J ends were trimmed by 3 bases and 4 bases, with 16 bases remaining between them. The germline gives CDR1 MNHEY, CDR2 SMNVEV (reference sequence). The CDR3 contains 16 residues. CDR3 coding DNA: TGTGCCAGCAGTTTCGATTCAGGGCTAGAGTACAATGAGCAGTTCTTC. This translates into CASSFDSGLEYNEQFF.

The rearrangement uses TRBV7-9 and TRBJ1-1; the D gene is possibly TRBD1 (5 bases). CDR3 size: 13 residues. The V and J ends lost 2 bases and 6 bases respectively, with 10 bases between them. The germline CDR1 and CDR2 sequences are SEHNR and FQNEAQ (reference sequence). CDR3 sequence reads: CASSLIEGAEAFF. The CDR3 region has the DNA TGTGCCAGCAGCTTAATCGAAGGGGCTGAAGCTTTCTTT. The full variable domain, its missing parts supplied by reference TRBV7-9 and TRBJ1-1, is DTGVSQNPRHKITKRGQNVTFRCDPISEHNRLYWYRQTLGQGPEFLTYFQNEAQLEKSRLLSDRFSAERPKGSFSTLEIQRTEQGDSAMYLCASSLIEGAEAFFGQGTRLTVV.

The rearrangement uses TRBV11-3 and TRBJ2-7; D unresolved. This CDR3 region has 12 residues. The ends were cut back, 4 bases at V and 2 bases at J, with 6 bases in the middle. Germline V gene sequence: CDR1 SGHNT, CDR2 YENEEA. The CDR3 nucleotides are TGTGCCAGCAGCTCCAACACCTACGAGCAGTACTTC. Protein product: CASSSNTYEQYF.

There are a few counts of this clone. The rearrangement links TRBV7-9 to TRBJ2-7; D call uncertain. Deletions cut 5 bases from V and 4 bases from J, with 9 bases between. The CDR3 length is 12 residues. Germline CDR1 and CDR2: SEHNR and FQNEAQ (reference sequence). DNA for the CDR3: TGTGCCAGCAGCCGAGACGGGTACGAGCAGTACTTC. Translated, it gives CASSRDGYEQYF.

The chain recombines TRBV5-6 with TRBJ1-1; D gene ambiguous. From germline, CDR1 is SGHDT and CDR2 YYEEEE. Deletions cut 0 bases from V and 8 bases from J, with 8 bases between. CDR3 size: 12 residues. In DNA, the CDR3 is TGTGCCAGCAGCTTGGTGGGCAGGGAAGCTTTCTTT. It codes for CASSLVGREAFF. The variable domain in full, with the rest retrieved from reference TRBV5-6 and TRBJ1-1, is DAGVTQSPTHLIKTRGQQVTLRCSPKSGHDTVSWYQQALGQGPQFIFQYYEEEERQRGNFPDRFSGHQFPNYSSELNVNALLLGDSALYLCASSLVGREAFFGQGTRLTVV.

The chain joins TRBV5-6 to TRBJ1-1; a possible D gene is TRBD1 (6 bases). The CDR3 has 13 residues. The V gene's germline CDR1 is SGHDT and CDR2 YYEEEE. V gave up 0 bases and J gave up 11 bases, with 14 bases separating them. CDR3 sequence reads: CASSLEQGFVAFF. The DNA of the CDR3 is TGTGCCAGCAGCTTGGAACAGGGTTTCGTGGCTTTCTTT.

V usage is TRBV18 and J usage is TRBJ1-1; TRBD1 is a possible D gene (5 bases). Trimming took 3 bases from V and 5 from J, leaving 16 bases between them. The CDR3 has 15 amino acids. CDR1 KGHSH and CDR2 LQKENI come from the germline V gene. CDR3 nucleotides: TGTGCCAGCTCACCGCCCGCAGGGTACCCTACTGAAGCTTTCTTT. This encodes CASSPPAGYPTEAFF.

This chain joins TRBV19 and TRBJ2-1, with 10 bases lining up with TRBD2. V dropped 7 bases and J dropped 0; count of bases not matched to a gene: 15. Germline lookup yields CDR1 LNHDA and CDR2 SQIVND (reference sequence). This CDR3 spans 19 amino acids. This CDR3 is CASTDRRTSGIGSYNEQFF. In DNA, the CDR3 is TGTGCCAGTACCGACCGGCGGACTAGCGGTATCGGCTCCTACAATGAGCAGTTCTTC.

V and J are TRBV5-1 and TRBJ2-3, with D perhaps matching TRBD2 (6 bases). The CDR3 has 15 residues. Germline CDR1 SGHRS, CDR2 YFSETQ. The ends were cut back, 4 bases at V and 0 bases at J, with 12 bases in the middle. The CDR3 spells CASSAWTTSTDTQYF. The CDR3, as DNA: TGCGCCAGCAGCGCCTGGACTACTAGCACAGATACGCAGTATTTT.